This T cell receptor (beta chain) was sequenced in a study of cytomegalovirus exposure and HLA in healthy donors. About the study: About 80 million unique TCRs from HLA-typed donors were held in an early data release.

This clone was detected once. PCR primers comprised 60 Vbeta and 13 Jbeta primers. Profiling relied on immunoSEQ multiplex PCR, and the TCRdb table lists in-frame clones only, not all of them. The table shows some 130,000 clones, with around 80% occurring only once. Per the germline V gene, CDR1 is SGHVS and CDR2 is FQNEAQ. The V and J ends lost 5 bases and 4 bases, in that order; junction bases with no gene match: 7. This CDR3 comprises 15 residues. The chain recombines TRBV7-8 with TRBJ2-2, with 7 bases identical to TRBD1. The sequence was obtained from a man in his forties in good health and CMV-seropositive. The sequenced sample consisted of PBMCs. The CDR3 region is CASSERDSGTGELFF. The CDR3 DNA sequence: TGTGCCAGCAGCGAACGGGACAGCGGCACCGGGGAGCTGTTTTTT.